The source of this T cell receptor (beta chain) is a study of blood T cell repertoires in COVID-19. How the authors handled the data: Reference gene primer amplification yielded estimated nucleated cell counts. Method: immunoSEQ multiplex PCR; TCRdb's copy keeps in-frame clones and lacks some. V, J and clone size were drawn from that table, and D and trimming were deduced from the DNA. Of a few hundred thousand clones listed, approximately 86% were seen once; the top ten hold 2% to 2.5%. The CDR3 sequence is 15 residues long. V lost 7 bases, J lost 2 bases, and 16 bases lay in between. Germline CDR1 SGHRS, CDR2 YFSETQ.

The sample consisted of peripheral blood. J is TRBJ2-4 and V is TRBV5-1; D gene unclear. This TCR derives from a woman aged 30 to 39 who had recovered from COVID-19. In DNA form, the CDR3 reads TGCGCCAGCGGGCCTGGTTTTGGGCCCAAAAACATTCAGTACTTC. This codes for CASGPGFGPKNIQYF.